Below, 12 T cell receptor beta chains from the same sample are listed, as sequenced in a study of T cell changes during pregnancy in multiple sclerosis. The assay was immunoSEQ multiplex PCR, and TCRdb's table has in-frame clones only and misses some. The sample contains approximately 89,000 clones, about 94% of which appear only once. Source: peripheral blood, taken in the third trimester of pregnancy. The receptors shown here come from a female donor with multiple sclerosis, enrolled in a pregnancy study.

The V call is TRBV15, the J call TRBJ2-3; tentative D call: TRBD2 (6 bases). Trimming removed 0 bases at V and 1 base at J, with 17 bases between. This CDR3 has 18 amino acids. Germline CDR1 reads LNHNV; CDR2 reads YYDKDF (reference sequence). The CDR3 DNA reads TGTGCCACCAGCAGAGATCGTCGGGGGTTGGGGGGCACAGATACGCAGTATTTT. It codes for CATSRDRRGLGGTDTQYF.

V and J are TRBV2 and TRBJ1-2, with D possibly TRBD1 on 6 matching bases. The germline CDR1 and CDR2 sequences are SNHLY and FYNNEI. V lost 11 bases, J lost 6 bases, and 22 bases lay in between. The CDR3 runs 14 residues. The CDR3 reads CAPRGFVRADGYTF. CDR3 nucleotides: TGTGCCCCCAGGGGATTCGTCCGCGCGGATGGCTACACCTTC.

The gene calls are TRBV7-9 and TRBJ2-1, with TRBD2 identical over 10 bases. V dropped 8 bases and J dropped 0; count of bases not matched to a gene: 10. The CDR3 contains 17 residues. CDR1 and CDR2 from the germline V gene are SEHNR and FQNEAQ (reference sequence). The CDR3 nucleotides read TGTGCCAGCTCCGGACTAGCGGTGGGCCGCTCCTACAATGAGCAGTTCTTC. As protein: CASSGLAVGRSYNEQFF. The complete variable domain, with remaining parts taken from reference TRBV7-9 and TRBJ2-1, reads DTGVSQNPRHKITKRGQNVTFRCDPISEHNRLYWYRQTLGQGPEFLTYFQNEAQLEKSRLLSDRFSAERPKGSFSTLEIQRTEQGDSAMYLCASSGLAVGRSYNEQFFGPGTRLTVL.

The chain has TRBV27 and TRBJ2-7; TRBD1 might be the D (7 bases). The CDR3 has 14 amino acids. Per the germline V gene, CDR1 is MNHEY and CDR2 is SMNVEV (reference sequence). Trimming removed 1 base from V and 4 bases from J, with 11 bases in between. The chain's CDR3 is CASSLFQGGYEQYF. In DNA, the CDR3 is TGTGCCAGCAGTTTATTTCAGGGGGGATACGAGCAGTACTTC.

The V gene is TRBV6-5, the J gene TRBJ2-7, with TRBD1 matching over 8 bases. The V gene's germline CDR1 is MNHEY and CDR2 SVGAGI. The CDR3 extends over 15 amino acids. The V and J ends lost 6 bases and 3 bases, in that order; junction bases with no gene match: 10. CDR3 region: CASRYGQGWGYEQYF. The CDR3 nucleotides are TGTGCCAGCAGATACGGACAGGGTTGGGGCTACGAGCAGTACTTC.

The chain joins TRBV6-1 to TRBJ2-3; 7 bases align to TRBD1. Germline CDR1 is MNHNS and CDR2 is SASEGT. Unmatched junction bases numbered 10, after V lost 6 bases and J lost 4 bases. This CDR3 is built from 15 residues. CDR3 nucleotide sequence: TGTGCCAGCAGCTTTCTACAGGGGAACGCAGATACGCAGTATTTT. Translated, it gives CASSFLQGNADTQYF.

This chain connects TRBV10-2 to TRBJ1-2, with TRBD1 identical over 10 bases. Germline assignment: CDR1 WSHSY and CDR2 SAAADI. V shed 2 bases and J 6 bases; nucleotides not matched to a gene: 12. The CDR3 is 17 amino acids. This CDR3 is CASSEPSKLTGGHGYTF. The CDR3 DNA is TGCGCCAGCAGTGAGCCCTCCAAATTGACAGGGGGCCATGGCTACACCTTC.

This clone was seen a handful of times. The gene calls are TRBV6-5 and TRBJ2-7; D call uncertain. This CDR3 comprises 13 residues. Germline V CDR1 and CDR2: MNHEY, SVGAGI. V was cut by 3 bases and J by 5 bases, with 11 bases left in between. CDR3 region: CASSYSLGHEQYF. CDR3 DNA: TGTGCCAGCAGTTATTCCCTTGGGCACGAGCAGTACTTC.

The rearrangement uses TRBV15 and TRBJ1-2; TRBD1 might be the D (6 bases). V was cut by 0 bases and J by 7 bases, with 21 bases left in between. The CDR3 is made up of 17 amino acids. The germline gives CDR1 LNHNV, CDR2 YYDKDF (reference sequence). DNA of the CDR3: TGTGCCACCAGCAGAGATCCGGGGGGCGGGCTTATGTTTGGCTACACCTTC. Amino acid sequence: CATSRDPGGGLMFGYTF.

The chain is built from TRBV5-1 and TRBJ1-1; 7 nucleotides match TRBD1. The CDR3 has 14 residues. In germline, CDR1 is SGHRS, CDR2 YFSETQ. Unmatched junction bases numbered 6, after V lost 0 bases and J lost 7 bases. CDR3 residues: CASSLAVRGIEAFF. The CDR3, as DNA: TGCGCCAGCAGCTTGGCTGTCAGGGGGATTGAAGCTTTCTTT.

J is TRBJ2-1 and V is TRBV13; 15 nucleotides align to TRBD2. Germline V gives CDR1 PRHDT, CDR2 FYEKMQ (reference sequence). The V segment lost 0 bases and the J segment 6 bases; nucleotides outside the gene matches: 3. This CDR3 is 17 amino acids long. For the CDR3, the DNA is TGTGCCAGCAGCTTAGGTGGACTAGCGGGGGGGCGCAATGAGCAGTTCTTC. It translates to CASSLGGLAGGRNEQFF.

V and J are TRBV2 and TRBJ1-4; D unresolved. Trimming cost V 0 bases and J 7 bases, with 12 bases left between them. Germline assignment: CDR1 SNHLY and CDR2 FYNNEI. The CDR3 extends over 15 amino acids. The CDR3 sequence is CASSEASRLAEKLFF. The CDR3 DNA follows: TGTGCCAGCAGTGAAGCATCCAGGCTGGCTGAAAAACTGTTTTTT.